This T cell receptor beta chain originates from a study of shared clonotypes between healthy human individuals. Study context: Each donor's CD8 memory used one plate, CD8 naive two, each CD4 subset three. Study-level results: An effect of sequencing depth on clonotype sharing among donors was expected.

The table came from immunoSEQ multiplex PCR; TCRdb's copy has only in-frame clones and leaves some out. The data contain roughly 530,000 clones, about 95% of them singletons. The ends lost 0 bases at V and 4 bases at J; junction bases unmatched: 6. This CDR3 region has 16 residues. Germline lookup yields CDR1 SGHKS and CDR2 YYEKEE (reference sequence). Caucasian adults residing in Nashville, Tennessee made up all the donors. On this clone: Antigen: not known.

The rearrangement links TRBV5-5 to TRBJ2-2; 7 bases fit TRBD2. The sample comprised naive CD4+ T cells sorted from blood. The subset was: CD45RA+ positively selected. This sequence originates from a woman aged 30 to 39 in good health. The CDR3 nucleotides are TGTGCCAGCAGCTTGGGGGGAGCGGGACCCACCGGGGAGCTGTTTTTT. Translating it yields CASSLGGAGPTGELFF.